Below are 22 T cell receptor beta chains sequenced from a single sample in a study of shared clonotypes between healthy human individuals. TCRdb's table, derived via immunoSEQ multiplex PCR, lists solely in-frame clones and lacks some. Among 950,000 to 1,100,000 clones, roughly 70% were seen once, and the ten largest hold around 1.5%. Source material: memory CD4+ T cells sorted from blood. Regarding subset: CD45RA-negative fraction. The receptors originated from a man aged 18 to 35 in good health.

The chain combines TRBV5-5 with TRBJ2-1; D possibly corresponds to TRBD2 (6 bases). The length of the CDR3 is 15 residues. V was clipped by 1 base and J by 4 bases, with 12 bases between them. Germline V lookup: CDR1 SGHKS, CDR2 YYEKEE (reference sequence). Here the CDR3 reads CASSLNSGVYNEQFF. In nucleotides, the CDR3 is TGTGCCAGCAGCTTGAATTCGGGAGTATACAATGAGCAGTTCTTC.

The chain is built from TRBV28 and TRBJ2-2; TRBD1 or TRBD2 may be the D gene (5 bases each). The CDR3 runs 17 residues. Germline V lookup: CDR1 MDHEN, CDR2 SYDVKM. Trimming cost V 3 bases and J 4 bases, with 18 bases left between them. The DNA for the CDR3 is TGTGCCAGCAGTTTTAGGCGAGTCTGGGGGATCACCGGGGAGCTGTTTTTT. Translated, it gives CASSFRRVWGITGELFF.

This chain links TRBV27 with TRBJ1-2, with TRBD1 identical over 7 bases. The germline V gene encodes CDR1 MNHEY and CDR2 SMNVEV (reference sequence). The CDR3 runs to 13 residues. V shed 10 bases, J shed 2 bases, and the junction held 7 bases outside the gene matches. The chain's CDR3 is CATKGALNYGYTF. In DNA, the CDR3 is TGTGCCACGAAGGGGGCCCTAAACTATGGCTACACCTTC.

V gene TRBV6-6 combines with J gene TRBJ1-1, with TRBD1 as a possible D gene (6 bases). V gave up 7 bases and J gave up 2 bases, with 17 bases separating them. Germline V gene lookup returns CDR1 MNHNY and CDR2 SVGAGI (reference sequence). CDR3 length equals 15 residues. CDR3 in amino acids: CASTNTRGVNTEAFF. The CDR3, as DNA: TGTGCCAGCACCAATACAAGGGGGGTAAACACTGAAGCTTTCTTT.

V is TRBV5-5 and J is TRBJ2-7; 8 positions agree with TRBD2. V was pared by 2 bases and J by 3 bases, with 7 bases of the junction left unmatched. The CDR3 extends over 15 amino acids. Germline loops: CDR1 SGHKS, CDR2 YYEKEE (reference sequence). CDR3 sequence reads: CASSFGSGKVYEQYF. The CDR3 DNA reads TGTGCCAGCAGCTTTGGTAGCGGGAAGGTCTACGAGCAGTACTTC.

This rearrangement joins TRBV5-1 to TRBJ2-6, with 8 bases that match TRBD1. J was trimmed by 9 bases and V by 3 bases; bases with no gene match: 5. CDR3 length: 14 amino acids. Germline assignment: CDR1 SGHRS and CDR2 YFSETQ. The chain's CDR3 is CASSSTGGLNVLTF. The CDR3 nucleotides are TGCGCCAGCAGCTCCACAGGGGGACTCAACGTCCTGACTTTC.

There are many counts of this clone. Other DNA sequences from this sample encode an identical CDR3 as well. The chain joins TRBV15 to TRBJ2-5; the D is unclear. V gave up 0 bases and J gave up 2 bases, with 1 base separating them. Germline-derived CDR1 and CDR2 are LNHNV and YYDKDF (reference sequence). CDR3 length equals 12 residues. The CDR3 loop reads CATSRDQETQYF. CDR3 sequence (DNA): TGTGCCACCAGCAGAGATCAAGAGACCCAGTACTTC. The variable domain in full, completed from reference TRBV15 and TRBJ2-5, reads DAMVIQNPRYQVTQFGKPVTLSCSQTLNHNVMYWYQQKSSQAPKLLFHYYDKDFNNEADTPDNFQSRRPNTSFCFLDIRSPGLGDTAMYLCATSRDQETQYFGPGTRLLVL.

Concerning this clone: This clone may be a read error of a much larger clone one base away. The same CDR3 also results from other DNA sequences found in this sample. This chain links TRBV5-1 with TRBJ2-5; D gene unclear. V was clipped by 2 bases and J by 4 bases, with 6 bases between them. This CDR3 is built from 12 residues. Per the germline V gene, CDR1 is SGHRS and CDR2 is YFSETQ. The CDR3 is CASSLVGETQYF. CDR3 nucleotide sequence: TGCGCCAGCAGCTTAGTGGGAGAGACCCAGTACTTC.

The genes are TRBV5-1 and TRBJ2-1; D is tentatively TRBD1 or TRBD2 (5 bases each). Germline lookup yields CDR1 SGHRS and CDR2 YFSETQ. The CDR3 runs 15 residues. V shed 4 bases and J shed 1 base, with 12 bases lying between them. CDR3 bases: TGCGCCAGCAGCGGGGACGGTAATTCCTACAATGAGCAGTTCTTC. Amino acids: CASSGDGNSYNEQFF.

The V and J genes are TRBV30 and TRBJ2-1, with TRBD1 identical over 8 bases. CDR3 length: 13 residues. The germline gives CDR1 GTSNPN, CDR2 SVGIG (reference sequence). V lost 4 bases to trimming and J lost 7 bases; unmatched junction nucleotides: 6. The CDR3 sequence is CAWTRGRWNEQFF. In DNA form, the CDR3 reads TGTGCCTGGACCAGGGGGCGGTGGAATGAGCAGTTCTTC. Drawing the rest from reference TRBV30 and TRBJ2-1, the complete variable domain is SQTIHQWPATLVQPVGSPLSLECTVEGTSNPNLYWYRQAAGRGLQLLFYSVGIGQISSEVPQNLSASRPQDRQFILSSKKLLLSDSGFYLCAWTRGRWNEQFFGPGTRLTVL.

CDR3 coding DNA: TGTGCTAGTGGTTTGGGGGGTTCAGGGAGACGGGAGACCCAGTACTTC. Protein product: CASGLGGSGRRETQYF. This chain uses TRBV12-5 with TRBJ2-5; D is perhaps TRBD1 or TRBD2 (5 bases each). V lost 1 base, J lost 5 bases, and 17 bases lay in between. This CDR3 is built from 16 residues. Germline-derived CDR1 and CDR2 are LGHNT and FRNRAP.

J is TRBJ1-6 and V is TRBV5-6; unclear D gene. The CDR3 length is 12 residues. V was trimmed by 8 bases and J by 3 bases, leaving 6 bases between them. Germline CDR1 reads SGHDT; CDR2 reads YYEEEE. CDR3 loop: CASSIYNSPLHF. Here the CDR3 DNA reads TGTGCCAGTAGTATCTATAATTCACCCCTCCACTTT.

The chain combines TRBV9 with TRBJ1-1; D ambiguous. The CDR3 sequence is 16 residues long. CDR1 and CDR2 from the germline V gene are SGDLS and YYNGEE. V lost 4 bases, J lost 3 bases, and 19 bases lay in between. In DNA, the CDR3 is TGTGCCAGCAGCCCCCGGGCGACGGTCGTGGACACTGAAGCTTTCTTT. This encodes CASSPRATVVDTEAFF. The full variable domain, in which reference TRBV9 and TRBJ1-1 provide the parts outside the CDR3, is DSGVTQTPKHLITATGQRVTLRCSPRSGDLSVYWYQQSLDQGLQFLIQYYNGEERAKGNILERFSAQQFPDLHSELNLSSLELGDSALYFCASSPRATVVDTEAFFGQGTRLTVV.

V gene TRBV2 combines with J gene TRBJ1-4; 7 positions agree with TRBD1. The CDR3 covers 13 residues. V trimming: 8 bases; J trimming: 7 bases; junction bases outside the gene matches: 7. Germline CDR1 is SNHLY and CDR2 is FYNNEI. The CDR3: CASGPQGSEKLFF. The CDR3 nucleotides read TGTGCCAGCGGACCACAGGGGAGTGAAAAACTGTTTTTT.

The chain joins TRBV27 to TRBJ1-1; maybe TRBD1 (5 bases). The V and J ends lost 5 bases and 10 bases respectively, with 17 bases between them. The CDR3 has 13 residues. Per the germline V gene, CDR1 is MNHEY and CDR2 is SMNVEV (reference sequence). CDR3 amino acids: CASSLFGTGVAFF. CDR3 DNA: TGTGCCAGCAGTCTCTTCGGGACGGGGGTAGCTTTCTTT.

This chain connects TRBV7-6 to TRBJ2-1, with 11 bases lining up with TRBD2. Trimming at V came to 1 base and at J to 7 bases, leaving 9 bases not matched to a gene. Looked up from germline, CDR1 is SGHVS and CDR2 is FNYEAQ. The CDR3 spans 17 residues. The CDR3 DNA sequence: TGTGCCAGCAGCTTAGGAGGGTTAGCGGGAGGGGTAAATGAGCAGTTCTTC. It translates to CASSLGGLAGGVNEQFF.

Of note for this clone: The same CDR3 arises from other DNA sequences in this sample as well. The rearrangement joins TRBV10-3 to TRBJ2-2; the D gene could be TRBD1 or TRBD2 (5 bases each). The CDR3 spans 13 residues. Trimming pared 0 bases from V and 6 bases from J, leaving 5 bases between. Germline-derived CDR1 and CDR2 are ENHRY and SYGVKD. CDR3 in amino acids: CAISESGPGELFF. Here the CDR3 DNA reads TGTGCCATCAGTGAGTCGGGACCCGGGGAGCTGTTTTTT.

CDR3 DNA sequence: TGTGCCAGCATCCGGGACGGATCGCTGGAGACCCAGTACTTC. Translated, it gives CASIRDGSLETQYF. The rearrangement joins TRBV6-1 to TRBJ2-5, with D tentatively TRBD1 or TRBD2 (5 bases each). Germline V gives CDR1 MNHNS, CDR2 SASEGT. Trimming pared 7 bases from V and 5 bases from J, leaving 17 bases between. CDR3 length equals 14 residues.

V usage is TRBV30 and J usage is TRBJ1-4; tentatively, D is TRBD1 (6 bases). V shed 6 bases and J shed 5 bases, with 13 bases lying between them. The CDR3 sequence is 13 residues long. Germline V gene lookup returns CDR1 GTSNPN and CDR2 SVGIG (reference sequence). CDR3 residues: CACTGRINEKLFF. The CDR3 region has the DNA TGTGCCTGCACAGGGCGAATCAATGAAAAACTGTTTTTT.

The gene calls are TRBV18 and TRBJ1-1, with D possibly matching TRBD1 (5 bases). The CDR3 is 14 amino acids. CDR1 is KGHSH, CDR2 LQKENI, per germline. V lost 5 bases, J lost 4 bases, and 14 bases lay in between. The CDR3 nucleotides read TGTGCCAGCTCAGCTCAGGGTGGGAGCACTGAAGCTTTCTTT. Its protein product is CASSAQGGSTEAFF. Together with reference TRBV18 and TRBJ1-1, the CDR3 gives the full variable domain: NAGVMQNPRHLVRRRGQEARLRCSPMKGHSHVYWYRQLPEEGLKFMVYLQKENIIDESGMPKERFSAEFPKEGPSILRIQQVVRGDSAAYFCASSAQGGSTEAFFGQGTRLTVV.

CDR3 DNA: TGTGCCAGCAGCTTAGACAATAGCGGGAGAGGTCCGTACTTC. This codes for CASSLDNSGRGPYF. This rearrangement joins TRBV7-2 to TRBJ2-7; TRBD2 matches at 9 bases. The germline V gene encodes CDR1 SGHTA and CDR2 FQGNSA. This CDR3 region has 14 residues. Trimming removed 1 base from V and 12 bases from J; junction bases left unmatched: 10.

V and J are TRBV28 and TRBJ1-5; the D gene is possibly TRBD1 (5 bases). This CDR3 is built from 15 residues. V was cut by 3 bases and J by 2 bases, with 11 bases left in between. From germline, CDR1 is MDHEN and CDR2 SYDVKM. The CDR3 DNA is TGTGCCAGCAGTTTGGGGGGAGGCGGCAATCAGCCCCAGCATTTT. Translated: CASSLGGGGNQPQHF.